The 29 T cell receptor beta chains in this list originate from one sample, sequenced in a study of CD8 T cells in Susac syndrome (dated by TCRdb to about 2019). Receptor libraries were prepared by the immunoSEQ multiplex PCR assay. RNA was extracted using the RNeasy kit, and about 0.45 to 1 ug of the RNA was reverse transcribed with random hexamers. The public reads were reprocessed in TCRdb via fastp at Q25 and MiXCR, keeping in-frame beta chains. Rows merge per CDR3 protein into single entries with the most common DNA and genes. This sample gives tens of thousands of distinct CDR3 sequences in total; approximately 96% of them show up just once. In total, the top ten clones hold 0.55% to 0.75% of the sample. The sequenced sample was CD8+ T cells from PBMCs. The receptors were sampled from a human donor with Susac syndrome.

This rearrangement joins TRBV7-2 to TRBJ1-2; tentatively, D is TRBD1 (5 bases). With 4 bases removed from V and 4 bases from J, the gap between germline ends came to 16 bases. This CDR3 region has 15 residues. Germline CDR1 SGHTA, CDR2 FQGNSA. The CDR3 spells CASSSREGRRYGYTF. DNA for the CDR3: TGTGCCAGCAGCTCGCGAGAGGGGCGGCGCTATGGCTACACCTTC.

The chain has TRBV29-1 and TRBJ1-1; 8 positions agree with TRBD1. The CDR3 has 14 amino acids. Germline-derived CDR1 and CDR2 are SQVTM and ANQGSEA. The J segment lost 4 bases and the V segment lost 3 bases, leaving 7 bases of the junction unmatched. The CDR3 DNA sequence: TGCAGCGTTGAGGATTTGGACAGGGTCACTGAAGCTTTCTTT. The encoded protein is CSVEDLDRVTEAFF.

The rearrangement joins TRBV10-2 to TRBJ2-1; D unresolved. Germline V gives CDR1 WSHSY, CDR2 SAAADI. Trimming cost V 4 bases and J 1 base, with 8 bases left between them. The CDR3 totals 14 residues. The CDR3 reads CASSAQESYNEQFF. The CDR3 DNA follows: TGCGCCAGCAGTGCTCAGGAGTCCTACAATGAGCAGTTCTTC.

V usage is TRBV30 and J usage is TRBJ1-5, with D hard to call. V was shortened by 2 bases and J by 5 bases, with 16 bases between the two germline ends. The CDR3 loop spans 15 amino acids. The V gene's germline CDR1 is GTSNPN and CDR2 SVGIG (reference sequence). This chain's CDR3 is CAWSHGLEPYQPQHF. CDR3 DNA sequence: TGTGCCTGGAGTCACGGGTTAGAACCTTATCAGCCCCAGCATTTT.

This sequence joins TRBV30 and TRBJ2-1, with a weak D call TRBD2 (7 bases). CDR1 is GTSNPN, CDR2 SVGIG, per germline (reference sequence). The CDR3 consists of 14 residues. Trimming took 2 bases from V and 3 from J, leaving 11 bases between them. The CDR3 DNA is TGTGCCTGGAGTAGGGGGGGGGTCTACAATGAGCAGTTCTTC. Protein: CAWSRGGVYNEQFF. The entire variable domain, with the rest obtained from reference TRBV30 and TRBJ2-1, is as follows: SQTIHQWPATLVQPVGSPLSLECTVEGTSNPNLYWYRQAAGRGLQLLFYSVGIGQISSEVPQNLSASRPQDRQFILSSKKLLLSDSGFYLCAWSRGGVYNEQFFGPGTRLTVL.

The count of this clonotype is one. The chain has TRBV4-2 and TRBJ1-1; 10 positions match TRBD1. Unmatched junction bases numbered 13, after V lost 3 bases and J lost 3 bases. CDR1 is LGHNA and CDR2 is YNFKEQ in the germline V gene. The CDR3 consists of 18 residues. The CDR3 region has the DNA TGTGCCAGCAGCCAGGAGGGGTGGCACGGGACAGGGGACACTGAAGCTTTCTTT. Translating gives CASSQEGWHGTGDTEAFF.

This clonotype was detected once. The chain is built from TRBV30 and TRBJ2-7, with D unclear. The length of the CDR3 is 12 residues. Trimming left V 0 bases short and J 0 bases short, with 3 bases between. Germline V CDR1 and CDR2: GTSNPN, SVGIG (reference sequence). The CDR3 coding sequence is TGTGCCTGGAGTGTACTCTCCTACGAGCAGTACTTC. As protein: CAWSVLSYEQYF. The full variable domain, its missing parts supplied by reference TRBV30 and TRBJ2-7, is SQTIHQWPATLVQPVGSPLSLECTVEGTSNPNLYWYRQAAGRGLQLLFYSVGIGQISSEVPQNLSASRPQDRQFILSSKKLLLSDSGFYLCAWSVLSYEQYFGPGTRLTVT.

The chain links TRBV29-1 to TRBJ2-7, with 8 bases that match TRBD1. V gave up 5 bases and J gave up 5 bases; unmatched junction bases: 14. CDR1 and CDR2 from the germline V gene are SQVTM and ANQGSEA. The CDR3 sequence is 15 residues long. In nucleotides, the CDR3 is TGCAGCGTTTCTTATGCCAGGGGGCGCGCGGACGAGCAGTACTTC. This gives the protein CSVSYARGRADEQYF.

The chain uses TRBV10-3 and TRBJ2-7; D gene uncertain. The V end was cut by 10 bases, the J end by 3 bases, with 13 bases between. Germline V lookup: CDR1 ENHRY, CDR2 SYGVKD. The CDR3 runs 12 residues. The CDR3 DNA reads as TGTGCCACCGGTGTGGTCAGCTACGAGCAGTACTTC. Its protein product is CATGVVSYEQYF.

The chain recombines TRBV30 with TRBJ2-3; TRBD2 aligns across 9 bases. Germline assignment: CDR1 GTSNPN and CDR2 SVGIG (reference sequence). V shed 1 base, J shed 3 bases, and the junction held 5 bases outside the gene matches. CDR3 length: 15 residues. CDR3 loop: CAWSGGSGGTDTQYF. Here the CDR3 DNA reads TGTGCCTGGAGTGGGGGTAGCGGGGGTACAGATACGCAGTATTTT.

The chain combines TRBV7-2 with TRBJ2-4, with TRBD2 identical over 8 bases. With V trimmed by 5 bases and J by 8 bases, 8 bases remained unmatched. CDR1 is SGHTA and CDR2 is FQGNSA in the germline V gene. The CDR3 length is 14 residues. The CDR3: CASSRVRGADIQYF. CDR3 bases: TGTGCCAGCAGCCGGGTGCGGGGGGCGGACATTCAGTACTTC.

This chain connects TRBV7-2 to TRBJ1-2; D gene unclear. V lost 4 bases to trimming and J lost 0 bases, with 18 bases between them. The germline gives CDR1 SGHTA, CDR2 FQGNSA. The CDR3 runs to 17 residues. The chain's CDR3 is CASSSRATAQANYGYTF. DNA of the CDR3: TGTGCCAGCAGCTCGAGGGCGACGGCTCAAGCTAACTATGGCTACACCTTC.

V and J are TRBV2 and TRBJ1-6; D is ambiguous. The germline V and J ends were trimmed by 8 bases and 7 bases, with 18 bases remaining between them. The CDR3 runs 15 residues. From germline, CDR1 is SNHLY and CDR2 FYNNEI. Written as DNA, the CDR3 is TGTGCCAGCGGCTCATACGACCCCGGCAATTCACCCCTCCACTTT. It specifies CASGSYDPGNSPLHF.

The V call is TRBV19, the J call TRBJ1-2; 9 bases line up with TRBD1. The trim removed 5 bases at V and 7 bases at J, leaving 2 bases unmatched. Germline V CDR1 and CDR2: LNHDA, SQIVND (reference sequence). The CDR3 contains 12 residues. The CDR3 reads CASSWTGVGYTF. CDR3 in DNA: TGTGCCAGTAGTTGGACAGGGGTTGGCTACACCTTC.

The V gene is TRBV7-3, the J gene TRBJ2-1; D unclear. Between the trimmed V and J ends, which lost 2 bases and 6 bases, there was a span of 14 bases. Germline V gene sequence: CDR1 SGHTA, CDR2 FQGTGA. The CDR3 extends over 15 amino acids. CDR3 sequence reads: CASSLLAGWVNEQFF. As DNA, the CDR3 is TGTGCCAGCAGCTTACTGGCAGGTTGGGTCAATGAGCAGTTCTTC.

This chain connects TRBV20-1 to TRBJ1-5, with unresolved D. The CDR3 spans 15 residues. Per germline, CDR1 DFQATT and CDR2 SNEGSKA (reference sequence). V was cut by 7 bases and J by 2 bases, with 18 bases left in between. As DNA, the CDR3 is TGCAGTGTCGTTTATGGGGAGAAGGGCAATCAGCCCCAGCATTTT. Encoded protein: CSVVYGEKGNQPQHF.

A single count supports this clonotype. The chain is built from TRBV20-1 and TRBJ1-5, with D unresolved. Trimming stripped 4 bases from V and 6 bases from J, with 19 bases between. Germline assignment: CDR1 DFQATT and CDR2 SNEGSKA (reference sequence). This CDR3 has 15 residues. The CDR3: CSAKEIGQIAQPQHF. The CDR3, as DNA: TGCAGTGCTAAGGAGATAGGGCAGATTGCTCAGCCCCAGCATTTT.

This chain uses TRBV4-3 with TRBJ1-6; D unresolved. The CDR3 sequence is 14 residues long. From germline, CDR1 is LGHNA and CDR2 YSLEER. V lost 0 bases and J 8 bases, leaving 8 bases between the germline ends. CDR3 in DNA: TGCGCCAGCAGCCAAGATGCTGGGTATTCACCCCTCCACTTT. Its protein product is CASSQDAGYSPLHF.

This rearrangement joins TRBV20-1 to TRBJ2-7; D may match TRBD1 or TRBD2 (5 bases each). Per germline, CDR1 DFQATT and CDR2 SNEGSKA (reference sequence). V gave up 1 base and J gave up 3 bases, with 13 bases separating them. CDR3 length: 14 amino acids. The CDR3 region is CSARAMGTDYEQYF. The CDR3 region has the DNA TGCAGTGCTAGAGCCATGGGGACGGACTACGAGCAGTACTTC.

In this sample, this clonotype turned up once. The chain has TRBV20-1 and TRBJ2-1, with D perhaps assigned TRBD1 or TRBD2 (5 bases each). This CDR3 comprises 15 residues. V was cut by 0 bases and J by 7 bases, with 16 bases left in between. The V gene's germline CDR1 is DFQATT and CDR2 SNEGSKA (reference sequence). The CDR3 reads CSARDQGPPSNEQFF. The DNA of the CDR3 is TGCAGTGCTAGAGATCAGGGACCGCCTAGTAATGAGCAGTTCTTC.

The chain links TRBV30 to TRBJ1-1; weak D call: TRBD1 (6 bases). CDR1 and CDR2 from the germline V gene are GTSNPN and SVGIG (reference sequence). Deletions cut 7 bases from V and 4 bases from J, with 13 bases between. This CDR3 comprises 12 residues. CDR3 sequence reads: CALMGGATEAFF. The CDR3, as DNA: TGTGCCTTGATGGGGGGGGCCACTGAAGCTTTCTTT. The whole variable domain, filled in from reference TRBV30 and TRBJ1-1, reads SQTIHQWPATLVQPVGSPLSLECTVEGTSNPNLYWYRQAAGRGLQLLFYSVGIGQISSEVPQNLSASRPQDRQFILSSKKLLLSDSGFYLCALMGGATEAFFGQGTRLTVV.

The chain joins TRBV24-1 to TRBJ2-3, with D possibly being TRBD2 (5 bases). From germline, CDR1 is KGHDR and CDR2 SFDVKD. Trimming removed 2 bases from V and 13 bases from J, with 12 bases in between. This CDR3 comprises 12 residues. As DNA, the CDR3 is TGTGCCACCAGTGATTGGACGGGGAAAAAGTATTTT. Its translation: CATSDWTGKKYF.

The chain is built from TRBV20-1 and TRBJ1-2; D is possibly TRBD1 (5 bases). CDR1 is DFQATT, CDR2 SNEGSKA, per germline (reference sequence). V dropped 3 bases and J dropped 4 bases, with 12 bases sitting between them. The CDR3 is 13 residues long. CDR3 sequence: CSASPGTLYGYTF. In DNA form, the CDR3 reads TGCAGTGCTAGTCCAGGGACCCTCTATGGCTACACCTTC.

This sequence joins TRBV30 and TRBJ1-1; D may be TRBD1 (5 bases). Trimming removed 5 bases from V and 3 bases from J, with 16 bases in between. Germline V gives CDR1 GTSNPN, CDR2 SVGIG (reference sequence). CDR3 length: 14 amino acids. The CDR3 spells CAWRSHRTYTEAFF. CDR3 DNA sequence: TGTGCCTGGCGGTCCCACAGGACTTACACTGAAGCTTTCTTT.

This clonotype is medium-sized (0.01 to 0.1%) within its sample. The chain links TRBV7-9 to TRBJ2-1, with D perhaps being TRBD1 or TRBD2 (5 bases each). The CDR3 runs to 15 residues. The germline V gene encodes CDR1 SEHNR and CDR2 FQNEAQ (reference sequence). V dropped 4 bases and J dropped 4 bases, with 14 bases sitting between them. CDR3 sequence (DNA): TGTGCCAGCAGCTCCGGGACGGGAATATACAATGAGCAGTTCTTC. This encodes CASSSGTGIYNEQFF. The complete variable domain, with remaining parts taken from reference TRBV7-9 and TRBJ2-1, reads DTGVSQNPRHKITKRGQNVTFRCDPISEHNRLYWYRQTLGQGPEFLTYFQNEAQLEKSRLLSDRFSAERPKGSFSTLEIQRTEQGDSAMYLCASSSGTGIYNEQFFGPGTRLTVL.

The chain carries TRBV18 and TRBJ1-2, with a possible D match to TRBD1 (6 bases). Trimming took off 2 bases at V and 2 bases at J, with 9 bases between the two ends. CDR1 is KGHSH, CDR2 LQKENI, per germline. This CDR3 has 14 residues. CDR3 nucleotides: TGTGCCAGCTCACCAAACCAGGGGAACTATGGCTACACCTTC. Translated: CASSPNQGNYGYTF.

This rearrangement joins TRBV18 to TRBJ1-5; TRBD1 might be the D (6 bases). The germline V gene encodes CDR1 KGHSH and CDR2 LQKENI. This CDR3 has 20 residues. Trimming cost V 4 bases and J 2 bases, with 27 bases left between them. This chain's CDR3 is CASSLMGPTGLQHRNQPQHF. The DNA of the CDR3 is TGTGCCAGCTCACTGATGGGTCCGACAGGTCTTCAGCATCGCAATCAGCCCCAGCATTTT.

The chain joins TRBV15 to TRBJ1-1; maybe TRBD1 (5 bases). Trimming removed 0 bases at V and 6 bases at J, with 11 bases between. This CDR3 has 14 amino acids. Germline loops: CDR1 LNHNV, CDR2 YYDKDF (reference sequence). CDR3 nucleotides: TGTGCCACCAGCAGAGATCGGTCCAGGGCTGAAGCTTTCTTT. Protein sequence: CATSRDRSRAEAFF.

The chain joins TRBV20-1 to TRBJ2-3; perhaps D is TRBD1 or TRBD2 (5 bases each). CDR3 length equals 15 residues. Trimming shortened V by 0 bases and J by 3 bases, and 13 bases separated the two germline ends. The germline CDR1 and CDR2 sequences are DFQATT and SNEGSKA (reference sequence). CDR3 bases: TGCAGTGCTAGAGACGACGGCGAGGGGACAGATACGCAGTATTTT. Its translation is CSARDDGEGTDTQYF.